Below are 29 T cell receptor beta chains sequenced from a single sample in a study of molecular identifiers for immune sequencing clone quantification. MiXCR was run by TCRdb on the PCR reads, yielding one entry per CDR3 protein. This sample has over 600,000 distinct CDR3 sequences, with approximately 20% found just once. Sequencing used naive CD8+ T cells from blood, with Jurkat cell RNA spiked in. Documented subset: FACS-sorted CD8+CD4-CCR7+CD45RA+ naive T cells. The receptors were sampled from a human donor in good health. Some libraries in this study had Jurkat cell RNA spiked in.

Written as DNA, the CDR3 is TGCGCCAGCAGCCAAGCTCTACGAGTAGCATTGGATAAACTGTTTTTT. As protein: CASSQALRVALDKLFF. J is TRBJ1-4 and V is TRBV4-1; the D is unclear. Looked up from germline, CDR1 is MGHRA and CDR2 is YSYEKL. The V and J ends lost 1 base and 11 bases respectively, with 20 bases between them. CDR3 size: 16 residues.

This clonotype was seen ten or more times. This chain connects TRBV13 to TRBJ2-7; 7 bases match TRBD1. The CDR3 is made up of 12 amino acids. Germline CDR1 reads PRHDT; CDR2 reads FYEKMQ (reference sequence). V lost 4 bases and J lost 7; bases outside the gene matches: 4. The CDR3 region is CASSSGTDEQYF. CDR3 bases: TGTGCCAGCAGCTCAGGGACAGATGAGCAGTACTTC.

This clonotype showed up many times. The V call is TRBV27, the J call TRBJ1-1, with unresolved D. The CDR3 runs 13 residues. Trimming took 7 bases from V and 6 from J, leaving 15 bases between them. The germline gives CDR1 MNHEY, CDR2 SMNVEV (reference sequence). The CDR3 sequence is CASTPLTGAEAFF. The CDR3 nucleotides read TGTGCCAGCACTCCCCTGACTGGCGCTGAAGCTTTCTTT.

This clonotype was recorded at least ten times. The CDR3 spells CASSPDRDYQPDTQYF. CDR3 sequence (DNA): TGTGCCAGCAGCCCCGACCGGGACTACCAACCAGATACGCAGTATTTT. The chain uses TRBV7-3 and TRBJ2-3; TRBD2 agrees at 7 bases. The CDR3 spans 16 residues. Germline CDR1 is SGHTA and CDR2 is FQGTGA. V shed 5 bases and J 4 bases; nucleotides not matched to a gene: 12.

This clonotype occurred many times. This chain joins TRBV9 and TRBJ1-2, with TRBD1 matching 8 bases. Germline V gene sequence: CDR1 SGDLS, CDR2 YYNGEE. The CDR3 is 17 residues long. V dropped 4 bases and J dropped 6; count of bases not matched to a gene: 17. The CDR3 loop is CASSPDHRTGLFNGYTF. The CDR3 DNA reads TGTGCCAGCAGCCCAGACCACCGGACAGGGCTTTTTAATGGCTACACCTTC.

This clonotype was counted between two and nine times. This chain connects TRBV6-5 to TRBJ2-2; 8 bases match TRBD1. CDR1 is MNHEY and CDR2 is SVGAGI in the germline V gene. V was pared by 2 bases and J by 6 bases, with 5 bases of the junction left unmatched. This CDR3 spans 15 amino acids. DNA for the CDR3: TGTGCCAGCAGTTACCCAGGGGGCGGATCCGGGGAGCTGTTTTTT. Amino acid sequence: CASSYPGGGSGELFF.

This clonotype was detected ten times or more. The rearrangement joins TRBV24-1 to TRBJ2-1, with D uncertain. Germline lookup yields CDR1 KGHDR and CDR2 SFDVKD. The V and J ends lost 4 bases and 10 bases respectively, with 7 bases between them. The CDR3 has 11 residues. CDR3 region: CATSDSVEQFF. CDR3 bases: TGTGCCACCAGTGACTCAGTAGAGCAGTTCTTC.

This clonotype was seen more than once but under ten times. The rearrangement joins TRBV15 to TRBJ2-7, with D tentatively TRBD1 or TRBD2 (5 bases each). This CDR3 contains 15 residues. The germline V gene encodes CDR1 LNHNV and CDR2 YYDKDF (reference sequence). Between the trimmed V and J ends, which lost 5 bases and 2 bases, there was a span of 16 bases. CDR3 in amino acids: CATSFLPGTPYEQYF. CDR3 coding DNA: TGTGCCACCAGCTTCCTCCCAGGGACCCCCTACGAGCAGTACTTC.

This clonotype was observed many times. The CDR3 is CASSYRGVGQPQHF. CDR3 bases: TGTGCCAGCAGTTACAGAGGGGTCGGACAGCCCCAGCATTTT. J is TRBJ1-5 and V is TRBV6-6, with TRBD1 as a possible D gene (5 bases). Trimming cost V 2 bases and J 7 bases, with 12 bases left between them. This CDR3 contains 14 residues. Per the germline V gene, CDR1 is MNHNY and CDR2 is SVGAGI (reference sequence).

This clonotype was observed many times. The chain recombines TRBV10-3 with TRBJ2-1; the D gene is possibly TRBD1 (6 bases). Between the trimmed V and J ends, which lost 4 bases and 7 bases, there was a span of 14 bases. The germline V gene encodes CDR1 ENHRY and CDR2 SYGVKD. This CDR3 contains 14 residues. CDR3 sequence: CAISGPQGTNEQFF. CDR3 sequence (DNA): TGTGCCATCAGTGGGCCGCAGGGGACGAATGAGCAGTTCTTC.

As regards this clonotype: This may arise from a read error, as a much more abundant clone is one base away. The chain joins TRBV7-8 to TRBJ2-3; tentatively, D is TRBD2 (7 bases). The CDR3 is 15 amino acids. Between the trimmed V and J ends, which lost 7 bases and 2 bases, there was a span of 16 bases. The germline V gene has CDR1 SGHVS and CDR2 FQNEAQ. The CDR3 is CASIPGAGDTDTQYF. Here the CDR3 DNA reads TGTGCCAGCATCCCGGGGGCGGGGGACACAGATACGCAGTATTTT.

This clonotype showed up many times. The V and J genes are TRBV29-1 and TRBJ1-2; D is uncertain. The length of the CDR3 is 11 residues. Germline assignment: CDR1 SQVTM and CDR2 ANQGSEA. V lost 5 bases and J lost 4, with 8 bases in between. The CDR3 spells CSVRPIYGYTF. The CDR3 DNA follows: TGCAGCGTTCGACCGATCTATGGCTACACCTTC.

In this sample, this clonotype turned up many times. This sequence joins TRBV7-8 and TRBJ2-5; tentatively, D is TRBD1 (6 bases). With 1 base removed from V and 1 base from J, the gap between germline ends came to 19 bases. CDR3 length: 18 amino acids. Germline lookup yields CDR1 SGHVS and CDR2 FQNEAQ. The CDR3 nucleotides read TGTGCCAGCAGCTTAGAAGACTCACAGGGTTGGAGCCAAGAGACCCAGTACTTC. It translates to CASSLEDSQGWSQETQYF.

Notes on this clonotype: Germline is not matched at one junction end, which may reflect a read error. This chain links TRBV5-3 with TRBJ2-3; the match to TRBD2 covers 10 bases. TRBV5-3 is an open reading frame, and its role is uncertain. This CDR3 is built from 17 residues. CDR3 residues: CASSLSLAGEYTDTQYF. The CDR3 DNA is TGTGCCAGCAGCTTGTCGCTAGCGGGGGAATACACAGATACGCAGTATTTT.

A note on this clonotype: With a much larger clone just one base away, this may be a read error. This chain uses TRBV28 with TRBJ1-6, with 7 bases that match TRBD1. This CDR3 has 17 amino acids. Germline CDR1 and CDR2: MDHEN and SYDVKM. This CDR3 is CASIQHRDSQYSSPLHF. CDR3 DNA sequence: TGTGCCAGCATCCAACACCGGGACAGCCAATATAGTTCACCCCTCCACTTT.

Concerning this clonotype itself: A much larger clone differs by one base, so this may be a read error. The J gene is TRBJ2-3, the V gene TRBV6-1; TRBD1 is a possible D gene (6 bases). Deletions cut 1 base from V and 3 bases from J, with 14 bases between. CDR1 MNHNS and CDR2 SASEGT come from the germline V gene. CDR3 length: 16 amino acids. CDR3 sequence reads: CASSEVKAGVTDTQYF. CDR3 nucleotides: TGTGCCAGCAGTGAAGTTAAGGCAGGGGTAACAGATACGCAGTATTTT.

Many counts were recorded for this clonotype. A junction end diverges from the germline sequence, so it may reflect a read error. This chain connects TRBV6-5 to TRBJ2-3; D is uncertain. Germline CDR1 and CDR2: MNHEY and SVGAGI. This CDR3 contains 14 residues. The CDR3 DNA follows: TGTGCCAGCAGTTACGGCGGAAGCAGAGATACGCAGTATTTT. Amino acids: CASSYGGSRDTQYF.

This clonotype came up many times. The chain uses TRBV2 and TRBJ2-3; 10 nucleotides agree with TRBD2. The CDR3 has 15 residues. V dropped 7 bases and J dropped 3; count of bases not matched to a gene: 7. The germline V gene encodes CDR1 SNHLY and CDR2 FYNNEI. For the CDR3, the DNA is TGTGCCAGCACCCCTAGCGGGAGTACGACAGATACGCAGTATTTT. Translating it yields CASTPSGSTTDTQYF.

This clonotype was picked up many times. The chain links TRBV20-1 to TRBJ2-2; the match to TRBD2 covers 7 bases. Germline-derived CDR1 and CDR2 are DFQATT and SNEGSKA (reference sequence). The CDR3 extends over 13 amino acids. With 6 bases clipped from V and 4 bases from J, the junction kept 5 bases outside the gene matches. The CDR3 DNA reads TGCAGTGCCAATAGCGGGCTCACCGGGGAGCTGTTTTTT. The encoded protein is CSANSGLTGELFF.

The sample holds many counts of this clonotype. This chain uses TRBV7-9 with TRBJ2-3, with D unclear. The CDR3 length is 12 residues. V lost 9 bases to trimming and J lost 2 bases, with 9 bases between them. Germline loops: CDR1 SEHNR, CDR2 FQNEAQ (reference sequence). The chain's CDR3 is CASRSATDTQYF. The CDR3 DNA sequence: TGTGCCAGTCGTAGTGCCACAGATACGCAGTATTTT.

This clonotype was seen a handful of times. This clone may be a read error of a much larger clone one base away. The chain links TRBV5-3 to TRBJ2-7; TRBD1 aligns across 8 bases. TRBV5-3 is treated as an ORF (open reading frame) with a function not yet certain. There are 16 residues in the CDR3. CDR3 loop: CASSPQSGQAAYERYF. The CDR3 DNA reads TGTGCCAGCAGCCCCCAGTCGGGACAGGCCGCCTACGAGCGGTACTTC.

This clonotype showed up many times. The chain links TRBV28 to TRBJ2-3, with TRBD2 as a possible D gene (5 bases). The CDR3 is made up of 15 amino acids. Between the trimmed V and J ends, which lost 2 bases and 2 bases, there was a span of 11 bases. CDR1 is MDHEN, CDR2 SYDVKM, per germline. CDR3 nucleotides: TGTGCCAGCAGTTTACGGCTAGCAGCCACAGATACGCAGTATTTT. Encoded protein: CASSLRLAATDTQYF. Complete variable domain (other parts from reference TRBV28 and TRBJ2-3): DVKVTQSSRYLVKRTGEKVFLECVQDMDHENMFWYRQDPGLGLRLIYFSYDVKMKEKGDIPEGYSVSREKKERFSLILESASTNQTSMYLCASSLRLAATDTQYFGPGTRLTVL.

In this sample, this clonotype turned up a few times. This rearrangement joins TRBV19 to TRBJ2-7; D uncertain. Trimming removed 3 bases at V and 3 bases at J, with 12 bases between. Germline V gene lookup returns CDR1 LNHDA and CDR2 SQIVND (reference sequence). The CDR3 runs 14 residues. The CDR3, as DNA: TGTGCCAGTAGTATGGTTCTGGGAATCTACGAGCAGTACTTC. Protein product: CASSMVLGIYEQYF.

Points on this clonotype: A much larger clone differs by one base, so this may be a read error. This chain joins TRBV29-1 and TRBJ2-7; perhaps D is TRBD1 or TRBD2 (6 bases each). Germline values: CDR1 SQVTM, CDR2 ANQGSEA. CDR3 length equals 13 residues. The CDR3 nucleotides read TGCAGCGCCGGAGGGGACACTACCTACGAGCAGCACTTC. This codes for CSAGGDTTYEQHF.

This clonotype was recorded only once. A much larger clone lies one base from this, so it may be a read error. The V and J genes are TRBV9 and TRBJ2-3, with a possible D match to TRBD1 (6 bases). The ends were cut back, 4 bases at V and 6 bases at J, with 21 bases in the middle. Germline CDR1 reads SGDLS; CDR2 reads YYNGEE. CDR3 length equals 16 residues. CDR3 in DNA: TGTGCCAGCAGCTCCGTCGAGGGGGTCCCCCGGGATACGCAGTATTTT. Translation gives CASSSVEGVPRDTQYF.

The V and J genes are TRBV7-9 and TRBJ2-5; 11 bases are a match to TRBD2. The germline V gene encodes CDR1 SEHNR and CDR2 FQNEAQ (reference sequence). The V and J ends lost 6 bases and 5 bases, in that order; junction bases with no gene match: 17. The CDR3 contains 18 residues. CDR3 residues: CASSPWLAGGRGQETQYF. DNA of the CDR3: TGTGCCAGCAGTCCCTGGCTAGCGGGGGGCCGAGGTCAGGAGACCCAGTACTTC.

This clonotype was recorded many times. For the CDR3, the DNA is TGCAGTGCTAGATCGGGACTAGCTGGGTACGAGCAGTACTTC. This encodes CSARSGLAGYEQYF. The V and J genes are TRBV20-1 and TRBJ2-7; 9 bases agree with TRBD2. V gave up 2 bases and J gave up 4 bases; unmatched junction bases: 6. The CDR3 length is 14 residues. Germline CDR1 DFQATT, CDR2 SNEGSKA (reference sequence).

This rearrangement joins TRBV25-1 to TRBJ1-5; no definite D call. CDR1 is MGHDK and CDR2 is SYGVNS in the germline V gene. The CDR3 totals 15 residues. V lost 0 bases to trimming and J lost 7 bases, with 13 bases between them. As DNA, the CDR3 is TGTGCCAGCAGTGAATATGACGGGTTAGGACAGCCCCAGCATTTT. It specifies CASSEYDGLGQPQHF.

V and J are TRBV19 and TRBJ2-3; 9 nucleotides agree with TRBD1. This CDR3 spans 12 amino acids. CDR1 and CDR2 from the germline V gene are LNHDA and SQIVND (reference sequence). The trim removed 11 bases at V and 5 bases at J, leaving 5 bases unmatched. CDR3 sequence reads: CAAGQGIDTQYF. DNA for the CDR3: TGTGCCGCGGGACAGGGCATAGATACGCAGTATTTT.